These T cell receptor beta chains were read from a single sample in a study of blood T cell repertoires in COVID-19. Sequencing used immunoSEQ multiplex PCR; TCRdb keeps in-frame clones, though not all of them. The table has about 50,000 clones, nearly 85% seen once; the top ten hold around 17%. What was sequenced was peripheral blood. The source of these receptors is a man aged 40-50 years with acute or convalescent COVID-19. CDR3s include the opening cysteine and the closing phenylalanine or tryptophan. Fields, in order: clone size, D gene, J gene, V gene, CDR3 protein, CDR3 DNA. A D gene is named only where the DNA matches it firmly. Clone size is shown for a subset of rows, as once, few, many or a class of expanded clone.

>few|.|TRBJ1-5|TRBV7-2
CASSLRGPTGGSNQPQHF
TGTGCCAGCAGCTTACGGGGACCCACGGGGGGTAGCAATCAGCCCCAGCATTTT
>.|.|TRBJ2-5|TRBV2
CASRVDQETQYF
TGTGCCAGCAGGGTAGACCAAGAGACCCAGTACTTC
>.|.|TRBJ1-5|TRBV24-1
CATSENRVTPQHF
TGTGCCACCAGTGAAAACAGGGTTACGCCCCAGCATTTT
>.|TRBD1|TRBJ2-7|TRBV29-1
CSVLRDRSYEQYF
TGCAGCGTCCTCCGGGACAGGTCCTACGAGCAGTACTTC
>.|TRBD1|TRBJ1-1|TRBV14
CASSRQGSGTEAFF
TGTGCCAGCAGCCGACAGGGGTCTGGCACTGAAGCTTTCTTT
>.|TRBD1|TRBJ1-2|TRBV5-1
CASSQRSDRVSGYTF
TGCGCCAGCAGCCAAAGAAGCGACAGGGTGAGTGGCTACACCTTC
>few|TRBD2|TRBJ2-3|TRBV10-1
CASSDLSGGGTDTQYF
TGCGCCAGCAGTGACCTAAGCGGGGGAGGCACAGATACGCAGTATTTT
>few|.|TRBJ1-4|TRBV15
CATSRDLNEKLFF
TGTGCCACCAGCAGAGATCTAAATGAAAAACTGTTTTTT
>once|.|TRBJ1-1|TRBV5-4
CASSKDKNTEAFF
TGTGCCAGCAGCAAGGACAAGAACACTGAAGCTTTCTTT
>.|.|TRBJ1-2|TRBV7-2
CASSPAGGFYGYTF
TGTGCCAGCAGCCCAGCGGGCGGGTTCTATGGCTACACCTTC
>.|.|TRBJ2-1|TRBV7-6
CASSLGGGSGYNEQFF
TGTGCCAGCAGCCTGGGGGGTGGTAGCGGATACAATGAGCAGTTCTTC
>.|.|TRBJ1-6|TRBV6-1
CASSADRSSYNSPLHF
TGTGCCAGCAGTGCCGACAGGAGCTCCTATAATTCACCCCTCCACTTT
>.|TRBD2|TRBJ2-3|TRBV19
CASSIRLARGTDTQYF
TGTGCCAGTAGTATCAGACTAGCCCGAGGCACAGATACGCAGTATTTT
>.|.|TRBJ2-2|TRBV6-4
CASRRLAGELFF
TGTGCCAGCAGACGACTAGCCGGGGAGCTGTTTTTT
>.|TRBD1|TRBJ2-5|TRBV7-8
CASSLSGTGSMGQYF
TGTGCCAGCAGCTTGTCCGGGACAGGTTCAATGGGCCAGTACTTC
>.|TRBD2|TRBJ2-5|TRBV19
CATMLIAGGQETQYF
TGTGCCACTATGTTGATAGCGGGGGGCCAAGAGACCCAGTACTTC
>.|TRBD1|TRBJ2-7|TRBV10-3
CAISALGQGSYEQYF
TGTGCCATCAGTGCATTGGGACAGGGATCCTACGAGCAGTACTTC
>.|TRBD2|TRBJ2-3|TRBV10-3
CAIKLAGNTDTQYF
TGTGCCATCAAACTAGCGGGGAACACAGATACGCAGTATTTT
>.|.|TRBJ2-7|TRBV4-2
CASSQGGGLDSYEQYF
TGTGCCAGCAGCCAAGGGGGGGGCTTAGATTCCTACGAGCAGTACTTC
>once|.|TRBJ1-1|TRBV19
CASSRGSAVNTEAFF
TGTGCCAGTTCCCGAGGATCTGCCGTGAACACTGAAGCTTTCTTT
>.|.|TRBJ1-5|TRBV19
CASHRGSAYSNQPQHF
TGTGCCAGTCATAGGGGCAGCGCTTATAGCAATCAGCCCCAGCATTTT
>once|.|TRBJ1-1|TRBV6-5
CASKTAGGLGTEAFF
TGTGCCAGCAAAACTGCCGGGGGGCTAGGCACTGAAGCTTTCTTT
>.|.|TRBJ2-4|TRBV30
CAAQTGLINIQYF
TGTGCCGCCCAGACCGGACTTATTAACATTCAGTACTTC
>.|.|TRBJ1-2|TRBV18
CASSPGGGYGYTF
TGTGCCAGCTCACCAGGAGGCGGCTATGGCTACACCTTC
>.|.|TRBJ1-2|TRBV30
CAWSQGYYGYTF
TGTGCCTGGAGCCAGGGTTACTATGGCTACACCTTC
>.|TRBD2|TRBJ2-5|TRBV7-8
CASSPRLAEETQYF
TGTGCCAGCAGCCCGCGACTAGCGGAAGAGACCCAGTACTTC
>once|TRBD2|TRBJ2-1|TRBV2
CASSPSGGNYNEQFF
TGTGCCAGCAGTCCTAGCGGGGGAAACTACAATGAGCAGTTCTTC
>.|TRBD1|TRBJ1-4|TRBV15
CATSPWGQDNEKLFF
TGTGCCACCAGCCCCTGGGGACAGGATAATGAAAAACTGTTTTTT
>few|.|TRBJ1-2|TRBV5-1
CASSMYREEHYGYTF
TGCGCCAGCAGCATGTACAGGGAAGAACACTATGGCTACACCTTC